The source of this TCR beta chain is a study of regulatory T cells in long-lasting Graves disease. Building the TCR beta libraries relied on iRepertoire HTBI primers, and CDR3 regions underwent Arm-PCR. MiXCR was run by TCRdb on the multiplex PCR reads, yielding one entry per CDR3 protein. The sample has around 480,000 distinct CDR3 sequences, approximately 16% seen once; the top ten hold 20% to 25%. The length of the CDR3 is 15 residues. With V trimmed by 6 bases and J by 11 bases, 12 bases remained unmatched. Germline CDR1 is LGHNT and CDR2 is FRNRAP. Described time point: newly diagnosed GD, antithyroid drugs for less than 3 months. PBMCs provided the RNA from which the TCR library was made. The same data also contributed to another study, on T cells in Graves' hyperthyroidism and ophthalmopathy.

The sample in question was peripheral blood mononuclear cells (PBMCs), obtained at new diagnosis, from a patient treated with antithyroid drugs. The clonotype originates from a middle-aged woman with Graves disease. The chain has TRBV12-5 and TRBJ1-6, with 8 positions matching TRBD1. The CDR3 sequence is CASGAGQGRIPPLHF. The CDR3, as DNA: TGTGCTAGTGGAGCAGGACAGGGTAGAATTCCACCCCTCCACTTT.